These 11 T cell receptor beta chains originate from one sample sequenced in a study of OX40 agonist ivuxolimab in advanced cancers. The table came from immunoSEQ multiplex PCR; TCRdb's copy has only in-frame clones and leaves some out. The table lists 74,000 or so clones, roughly 86% of them singletons, with 2% to 2.5% in the top ten. This specimen consisted of CD4+ or CD8+ T cells sorted from blood, obtained in a trial of the OX40 agonist ivuxolimab. The receptors shown here come from an adult with an advanced solid tumor such as melanoma, head and neck, liver or kidney cancer.

In the case of this clone: The junction and the germline gene differ at one end; a read error may be behind it. The chain carries TRBV7-7 and TRBJ2-5, with TRBD1 matching 9 bases. The CDR3 loop spans 16 amino acids. From germline, CDR1 is SSHAT and CDR2 FNYEAQ (reference sequence). CDR3 sequence reads: CASSSGSTGGPGAQYF. The DNA for the CDR3 is TGTGCTAGCAGCTCCGGGTCGACAGGGGGGCCAGGGGCCCAGTACTTC.

The chain links TRBV5-1 to TRBJ1-5; D possibly corresponds to TRBD1 (6 bases). The V gene's germline CDR1 is SGHRS and CDR2 YFSETQ. CDR3 length: 14 amino acids. The V and J ends lost 4 bases and 6 bases respectively, with 14 bases between them. CDR3 nucleotide sequence: TGCGCCAGCAGCCCCGGGGGGGGCGGTCAGCCCCAGCATTTT. Its translation is CASSPGGGGQPQHF.

The chain joins TRBV5-4 to TRBJ2-1; no definite D call. Germline-derived CDR1 and CDR2 are SGHNT and YYREEE (reference sequence). The CDR3 loop spans 13 amino acids. The V end lost 0 bases, the J end lost 11 bases, and 12 bases lay between the germline ends. The CDR3 sequence: CASSLGPDAKQFF. CDR3 bases: TGTGCCAGCAGCTTGGGCCCGGACGCTAAGCAGTTCTTC.

This chain connects TRBV15 to TRBJ2-1; 11 bases map to TRBD2. V shed 5 bases, J shed 8 bases, and the junction held 11 bases outside the gene matches. CDR3 length equals 16 residues. Germline V lookup: CDR1 LNHNV, CDR2 YYDKDF (reference sequence). This CDR3 reads CATSGTSGRVRDEQFF. For the CDR3, the DNA is TGTGCCACCAGCGGTACTAGCGGGAGAGTGCGCGATGAGCAGTTCTTC.

V and J are TRBV25-1 and TRBJ2-7; D gene unclear. Germline CDR1 and CDR2: MGHDK and SYGVNS. The CDR3 runs 13 residues. V gave up 0 bases and J gave up 5 bases, with 8 bases separating them. The CDR3 coding sequence is TGTGCCAGCAGTGAATATGGGAAGCACGAGCAGTACTTC. Translating gives CASSEYGKHEQYF.

The chain recombines TRBV19 with TRBJ1-6; the D gene is possibly TRBD1 (5 bases). This CDR3 region has 14 residues. V was trimmed by 2 bases and J by 7 bases, leaving 9 bases between them. Germline lookup yields CDR1 LNHDA and CDR2 SQIVND (reference sequence). The CDR3 protein is CASSIPGRNSPLHF. The CDR3 DNA is TGTGCCAGTAGTATACCGGGACGCAATTCACCCCTCCACTTT.

V and J are TRBV5-1 and TRBJ2-5; 12 bases are a match to TRBD2. Germline assignment: CDR1 SGHRS and CDR2 YFSETQ. The CDR3 has 15 amino acids. V trimming: 4 bases; J trimming: 1 base; junction bases outside the gene matches: 2. CDR3 region: CASSGLAGPQETQYF. The CDR3 DNA follows: TGCGCCAGCAGCGGACTAGCGGGACCCCAAGAGACCCAGTACTTC.

J is TRBJ1-2 and V is TRBV18; D uncertain. The ends were cut back, 0 bases at V and 6 bases at J, with 8 bases in the middle. Per germline, CDR1 KGHSH and CDR2 LQKENI. The CDR3 is 13 amino acids. The CDR3 protein is CASSPPSGDGYTF. The CDR3 nucleotides read TGTGCCAGCTCACCACCGAGTGGGGATGGCTACACCTTC.

The gene calls are TRBV2 and TRBJ1-3; 7 nucleotides match TRBD1. The CDR3 loop spans 16 amino acids. Germline lookup yields CDR1 SNHLY and CDR2 FYNNEI. The J segment lost 0 bases and the V segment lost 5 bases, leaving 7 bases of the junction unmatched. CDR3: CASSPTGTSSGNTIYF. Here the CDR3 DNA reads TGTGCCAGCAGTCCGACAGGGACGAGCTCTGGAAACACCATATATTTT.

The chain uses TRBV7-3 and TRBJ2-1; TRBD2 matches 9 bases. This CDR3 contains 14 residues. From germline, CDR1 is SGHTA and CDR2 FQGTGA. J lost 8 bases, V lost 8 bases, and 10 bases had no gene match. Written as DNA, the CDR3 is TGTGCCAGCGGCCCGGGCGGGAGGGTCGATGAGCAGTTCTTC. It translates to CASGPGGRVDEQFF.

This rearrangement joins TRBV7-2 to TRBJ1-5; the match to TRBD1 covers 10 bases. V was pared by 8 bases and J by 2 bases, with 0 bases of the junction left unmatched. The length of the CDR3 is 13 residues. CDR1 is SGHTA and CDR2 is FQGNSA in the germline V gene. CDR3 protein: CASGTGGNQPQHF. CDR3 nucleotide sequence: TGTGCCAGCGGGACAGGGGGCAATCAGCCCCAGCATTTT.